What follows is one TCR beta chain and its context. Its antigen remains unknown. The data derive from a study of human versus mouse CDR3 diversity and MHC coevolution. Cells were CD45RO-negative CD62L-positive naive CD4 T cells sorted from PBMCs. Assay: immunoSEQ multiplex PCR; the TCRdb copy retains only in-frame clones and omits some. The table shows about 60,000 clones, with 90% to 95% occurring only once. Germline V gives CDR1 LGHNA, CDR2 YNFKEQ. V gave up 2 bases and J gave up 4 bases, with 12 bases separating them. The CDR3 covers 14 residues. Findings and limits, study-wide: Most of the three human donors had the lowest clonal inequality.

The receptor's source is a person aged 55 to 69 in good health. Sequencing was performed on naive CD4+ T cells from blood. The subset here: CD45RO-negative CD62L-positive naive CD4 T cells. V and J are TRBV4-2 and TRBJ2-7; tentative D call: TRBD1 (5 bases). The CDR3 nucleotides are TGTGCCAGCAGCCAACGTCAGGGTACGTACGAGCAGTACTTC. Protein: CASSQRQGTYEQYF.